One and the same sample provided the 11 T cell receptor beta chains below, sequenced in a study of beta chain features in type 1 diabetes. The entirety of the isolated RNA underwent reverse transcription, so expressed TCRB transcripts were sequenced. Produced via immunoSEQ multiplex PCR; TCRdb's table is partial and in-frame only. The sample records under 250,000 clones, about 14% being singletons. Source material: naive CD4+ T cells from blood. These receptors were collected from a woman aged 35 to 49 in good health.

This clone was counted between two and nine times. The chain links TRBV7-2 to TRBJ2-1; 12 bases line up with TRBD2. With 5 bases clipped from V and 5 bases from J, the junction kept 13 bases outside the gene matches. Germline loops: CDR1 SGHTA, CDR2 FQGNSA. CDR3 length: 18 residues. In DNA form, the CDR3 reads TGTGCCAGCAGCGCGATACTAGCGGGGGGAGTGAAGAACAATGAGCAGTTCTTC. Protein: CASSAILAGGVKNNEQFF.

This clone was picked up a small number of times. The gene calls are TRBV25-1 and TRBJ1-2; 11 bases are shared with TRBD1. Trimming at V came to 3 bases and at J to 0 bases, leaving 6 bases not matched to a gene. CDR3 length equals 17 residues. Germline values: CDR1 MGHDK, CDR2 SYGVNS. The CDR3 sequence: CASSDGTGGFSNYGYTF. CDR3 coding DNA: TGTGCCAGCAGTGACGGGACAGGGGGATTCTCTAACTATGGCTACACCTTC.

The V gene is TRBV29-1, the J gene TRBJ2-7, with 9 bases aligning to TRBD1. Losses at the gene ends were 5 bases for V and 2 bases for J; bases not matched to a gene: 7. CDR1 is SQVTM, CDR2 ANQGSEA, per germline. The CDR3 loop spans 14 amino acids. In nucleotides, the CDR3 is TGCAGCGTTTGGTGGACAGGGGTCCCCTACGAGCAGTACTTC. Protein product: CSVWWTGVPYEQYF.

The rearrangement links TRBV27 to TRBJ2-3, with 9 bases matching TRBD2. The CDR3 is 18 residues long. The germline gives CDR1 MNHEY, CDR2 SMNVEV (reference sequence). J was trimmed by 2 bases and V by 3 bases; bases with no gene match: 12. This CDR3 is CASSFRPSGVPATDTQYF. The CDR3 region has the DNA TGTGCCAGCAGTTTCCGGCCTAGCGGGGTACCAGCCACAGATACGCAGTATTTT.

Written as DNA, the CDR3 is TGTGCCAGTAGCGGGGGAAGCAATCAGCCCCAGCATTTT. Its protein is CASSGGSNQPQHF. The V and J genes are TRBV19 and TRBJ1-5; D possibly corresponds to TRBD1 (5 bases). The V gene lost 6 bases and the J gene lost 1 base, with 7 bases spanning the gap. The CDR3 length is 13 residues. CDR1 is LNHDA and CDR2 is SQIVND in the germline V gene (reference sequence).

The rearrangement links TRBV13 to TRBJ1-2, with 9 bases identical to TRBD1. CDR3 length: 15 amino acids. J gave up 4 bases and V 5 bases, and 8 bases lay outside the gene matches. Germline-derived CDR1 and CDR2 are PRHDT and FYEKMQ (reference sequence). This chain's CDR3 is CASSPSGQGSYGYTF. CDR3 nucleotide sequence: TGTGCCAGCAGCCCTTCGGGACAGGGAAGCTATGGCTACACCTTC.

This rearrangement joins TRBV6-1 to TRBJ2-3, with D possibly being TRBD2 (6 bases). Trimming took 11 bases from V and 1 from J, leaving 16 bases between them. Per the germline V gene, CDR1 is MNHNS and CDR2 is SASEGT. This CDR3 spans 14 amino acids. Here the CDR3 reads CASWMAGRTDTQYF. The CDR3 nucleotides read TGTGCCTCTTGGATGGCGGGACGCACAGATACGCAGTATTTT.

Only a few counts were recorded for this clone. The chain uses TRBV6-1 and TRBJ2-3, with TRBD1 identical over 8 bases. J gave up 2 bases and V 1 base, and 5 bases lay outside the gene matches. The CDR3 is made up of 16 amino acids. Per the germline V gene, CDR1 is MNHNS and CDR2 is SASEGT. The CDR3 reads CASSEVRTGLTDTQYF. CDR3 nucleotides: TGTGCCAGCAGTGAAGTTCGGACAGGGCTCACAGATACGCAGTATTTT.

The V gene is TRBV5-1, the J gene TRBJ1-1, with 8 bases identical to TRBD1. This CDR3 is built from 13 residues. Per the germline V gene, CDR1 is SGHRS and CDR2 is YFSETQ. Trimming removed 2 bases from V and 5 bases from J; junction bases left unmatched: 2. CDR3 coding DNA: TGCGCCAGCAGCTTCAGACAGGGGACTGAAGCTTTCTTT. Translated: CASSFRQGTEAFF.

This clone appeared a few times. V and J are TRBV19 and TRBJ2-1, with 7 bases lining up with TRBD1. This CDR3 comprises 13 residues. Germline trimming cut 8 bases from V and 11 bases from J; bases unmatched to any gene: 12. The germline gives CDR1 LNHDA, CDR2 SQIVND (reference sequence). For the CDR3, the DNA is TGTGCCAGTGCAGAGCGAGGGGGCGGTAAGCAGTTCTTC. This encodes CASAERGGGKQFF. The whole variable domain, remainder taken from reference TRBV19 and TRBJ2-1, is DGGITQSPKYLFRKEGQNVTLSCEQNLNHDAMYWYRQDPGQGLRLIYYSQIVNDFQKGDIAEGYSVSREKKESFPLTVTSAQKNPTAFYLCASAERGGGKQFFGPGTRLTVL.

A few counts support this clone. This chain joins TRBV9 and TRBJ2-1; D may be TRBD2 (6 bases). Germline CDR1 and CDR2: SGDLS and YYNGEE. The CDR3 extends over 15 amino acids. Trimming shortened V by 6 bases and J by 3 bases, and 16 bases separated the two germline ends. The CDR3 loop reads CASTATGGVYNEQFF. In nucleotides, the CDR3 is TGTGCCAGCACCGCGACCGGAGGGGTCTACAATGAGCAGTTCTTC.